Below, 3 T cell receptor beta chains from the same sample are listed, as sequenced in a study of neurological immune-mediated disorders. TCRdb reprocessed the 5' RACE reads via MiXCR and lists one record per CDR3 protein. The table has 50,000 to 55,000 distinct CDR3 sequences, about 9.4% seen once; the top ten hold approximately 5.3%. Material: PBMCs. The receptors here all came from a man in his 70s with HTLV-1-associated myelopathy (HAM/TSP).

Ten or more counts support this clonotype. This rearrangement joins TRBV12-3 or TRBV12-4 to TRBJ2-7; D is possibly TRBD2 (6 bases). V shed 3 bases and J shed 0 bases, with 6 bases lying between them. CDR3 length: 13 amino acids. CDR3 residues: CASSFGGSYEQYF. The CDR3 bases are TGTGCCAGCAGTTTCGGGGGCTCCTACGAGCAGTACTTC.

This clonotype was seen ten or more times. V usage is TRBV5-6 and J usage is TRBJ2-3; 8 bases match TRBD1. The germline gives CDR1 SGHDT, CDR2 YYEEEE. The CDR3 is made up of 15 amino acids. V shed 4 bases, J shed 5 bases, and the junction held 9 bases outside the gene matches. For the CDR3, the DNA is TGTGCCAGCAGCGCGACAGGGGATGGGGAAGATACGCAGTATTTT. It yields the protein CASSATGDGEDTQYF.

The chain employs TRBV28 and TRBJ1-4; D is undetermined. Trimming removed 4 bases at V and 5 bases at J, with 14 bases between. Germline CDR1 reads MDHEN; CDR2 reads SYDVKM. CDR3 length: 15 amino acids. CDR3 DNA sequence: TGTGCCAGCAGTTCAGAAGGAGCTACCAATGAAAAACTGTTTTTT. Encoded protein: CASSSEGATNEKLFF. Full variable domain (remainder filled in from reference TRBV28 and TRBJ1-4): DVKVTQSSRYLVKRTGEKVFLECVQDMDHENMFWYRQDPGLGLRLIYFSYDVKMKEKGDIPEGYSVSREKKERFSLILESASTNQTSMYLCASSSEGATNEKLFFGSGTQLSVL.